This T cell receptor (beta chain) was sequenced during a study of T-cell reconstitution after alpha-beta-depleted transplantation in children. Points on this clonotype: What it binds is unknown.

Study outcomes and limitations: It was newly produced T cells that mostly accounted for T-cell counts and diversity one year after transplant.

Preparation of the TCRbeta library used unique molecular identifiers. TCRdb fed the PCR reads into MiXCR, producing one record per CDR3 protein. The table records about 830,000 distinct CDR3 sequences, 15% to 20% of them present only once. CDR3 length: 17 amino acids. Trimming took 4 bases from V and 0 from J, leaving 20 bases between them. Germline values: CDR1 SGHKS, CDR2 YYEKEE (reference sequence). V is TRBV5-5 and J is TRBJ2-7; D may be TRBD1 (5 bases). The TCR was taken from a male patient between 10 and 17 years old who had a stem cell transplant for acute lymphoblastic leukemia, so the T cells may come from the graft donor. The sample was PBMCs, mostly from graft donor cells, taken 360 days after TCRalphabeta/CD19-depleted stem cell transplant. This CDR3 reads CASSIIPGFDFSYEQYF. The CDR3 region has the DNA TGTGCCAGCAGCATTATACCAGGGTTCGATTTCTCCTACGAGCAGTACTTC.